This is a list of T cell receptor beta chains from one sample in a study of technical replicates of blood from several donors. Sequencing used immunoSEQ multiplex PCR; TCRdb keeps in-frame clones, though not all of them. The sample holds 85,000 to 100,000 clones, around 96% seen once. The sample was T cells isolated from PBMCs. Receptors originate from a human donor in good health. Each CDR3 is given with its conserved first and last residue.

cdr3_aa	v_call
CASSLNRGYEQYF	TRBV7-2
CASGTGTGYEQYF	TRBV7-2
CASSMAGPSWDTQYF	TRBV19
CASRQGHANTGELFF	TRBV9
CASSLPRTEVQETQYF	TRBV28
CASGLGGTGELFF	TRBV12-5
CASSQVRGSRGYTF	TRBV14
CSVGTSGNTGELFF	TRBV29-1
CASSQGTDEAFF	TRBV4-2
CASSLGQVYHEQYF	TRBV5-6
CASSLGRGNEKLFF	TRBV5-5
CAWSLGTAKTEAFF	TRBV30
CASSDGQGKMNTEAFF	TRBV11-1
CASSYRTGGEQYF	TRBV6-5
CASRWRGSSSGANVLTF	TRBV5-4
CASSQGGRLNTEAFF	TRBV4-1
CTQGTDANQPQHF	TRBV1
CATAGQASYEQYF	TRBV10-3
CASSLQGSWQPQHF	TRBV27
CASSQEGGGGVATQYF	TRBV4-2
CASRTSSGGGTEAFF	TRBV4-1
CASFNYEQYF	TRBV2
CASSRSRGGPGSGNTIYF	TRBV4-1
CASSYRGTNGYTF	TRBV6-5
CASSFSGQETQYF	TRBV5-1
CAWRAQGHQPQHF	TRBV30
CASSLTAGTVSYEQYF	TRBV7-3
CASSLGPLTGNYGYTF	TRBV28
CASSPLTTRTGKNEQYF	TRBV4-2
CAWSYDSNQPQHF	TRBV30
CASSWTGTGVYGYTF	TRBV6-1
CASSNPPGTSQETQYF	TRBV6-6
CAWIRGLNGYTF	TRBV30
CATSRDREQFF	TRBV15
CASSELSSGANVLTF	TRBV6-1
CASSPGDNTEAFF	TRBV28
CASSWDWLAGEQETQYF	TRBV28
CASSVMWTSLYNEQFF	TRBV2
CASSPVLRYHYNEQFF	TRBV28
CSVEGGSSYNEQFF	TRBV29-1
CASSPRTGHGYTF	TRBV21-1
CASRRRRQRGHDEQFF	TRBV6-6
CASSPREPANYGYTF	TRBV5-1
CASSLVGDREKLFF	TRBV27
CASSIGLAGGQDIQYF	TRBV10-1
CASSPGTTGTYGYTF	TRBV18
CAISESDRGSGGANVLTF	TRBV10-3
CASSPPIVETYEQYF	TRBV18
CASSKGAGETQYF	TRBV5-4